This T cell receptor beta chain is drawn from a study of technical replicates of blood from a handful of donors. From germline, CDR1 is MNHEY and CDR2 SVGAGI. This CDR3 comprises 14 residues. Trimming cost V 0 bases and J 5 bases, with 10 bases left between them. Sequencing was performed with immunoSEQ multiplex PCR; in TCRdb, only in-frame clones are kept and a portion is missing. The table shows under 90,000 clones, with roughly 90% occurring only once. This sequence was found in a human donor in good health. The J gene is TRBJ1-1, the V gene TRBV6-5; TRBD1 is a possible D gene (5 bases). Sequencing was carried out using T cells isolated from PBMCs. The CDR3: CASSYSGRGTEAFF. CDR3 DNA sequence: TGTGCCAGCAGTTACTCAGGGCGGGGGACTGAAGCTTTCTTT.